In its sample, the clone carrying this T cell receptor delta chain is medium-sized. TCRdb processed the RT-PCR reads again with the CATT caller. The sample lists roughly 1,200 delta-chain clones; 15% to 20% were seen once. These data are taken from a study of gamma-delta T cells after stem cell transplantation. The CDR3 contains 19 residues. Germline CDR1 reads GEAIGNYY; CDR2 reads EKD. J was trimmed by 0 bases and V by 9 bases; bases with no gene match: 12. This TCR derives from a human donor. It is not recorded whose cells these are; they may come from a transplant donor. The chain joins TRDV2 to TRDJ3; 11 bases agree with TRDD3. Sequencing was carried out using gamma-delta T cells. As DNA, the CDR3 is TGTGCCGTGACGGGGACTGGGGGATATTCCTCCTGGGACACCCGACAGATGTTTTTC. It translates to CAVTGTGGYSSWDTRQMFF.